The 11 T cell receptor beta chains listed next were all sequenced from one sample in a study of T cells in Graves' hyperthyroidism and ophthalmopathy. From RNA transcripts, TCR beta CDR3 regions were amplified. Carried out on the TCR CDR3, a first-round RT-PCR used the HTBI primer set. TCRdb re-analysed the multiplex PCR reads in MiXCR, keeping a single row per CDR3 protein. The table includes approximately 380,000 distinct CDR3 sequences, about 18% detected once. The specimen sequenced was blood. The receptor source for this set is a man aged 18 to 29 with Graves' ophthalmopathy.

This clonotype came up a few times. This chain connects TRBV12-3 or TRBV12-4 to TRBJ2-1; tentative D call: TRBD2 (5 bases). The CDR3 length is 11 residues. With 6 bases removed from V and 8 bases from J, the gap between germline ends came to 8 bases. CDR3 sequence: CASSPRDEQFF. Written as DNA, the CDR3 is TGTGCCAGCAGCCCGAGGGATGAGCAGTTCTTC.

This clonotype was seen repeatedly, ten times or more. The chain couples TRBV11-2 to TRBJ2-5; 8 positions agree with TRBD2. This CDR3 has 16 residues. The J segment lost 5 bases and the V segment lost 5 bases, leaving 13 bases of the junction unmatched. Germline loops: CDR1 SGHAT, CDR2 FQNNGV. CDR3 coding DNA: TGTGCCAGCAGCCCGTACCGGGGGGGAGGGACGGAGACCCAGTACTTC. This gives the protein CASSPYRGGGTETQYF.

This clonotype occurred many times. This chain uses TRBV5-1 with TRBJ2-1; TRBD1 might be the D (6 bases). Germline values: CDR1 SGHRS, CDR2 YFSETQ. The V and J ends lost 4 bases and 1 base respectively, with 15 bases between them. The length of the CDR3 is 16 residues. CDR3 in DNA: TGCGCCAGCAGCGGTGGGCAGGGGATTTCCTACAATGAGCAGTTCTTC. It encodes CASSGGQGISYNEQFF.

Many counts were recorded for this clonotype. This chain links TRBV7-3 with TRBJ2-2; TRBD2 matches at 8 bases. Germline lookup yields CDR1 SGHTA and CDR2 FQGTGA. The V and J ends lost 2 bases and 4 bases, in that order; junction bases with no gene match: 6. There are 16 residues in the CDR3. CDR3 sequence (DNA): TGTGCCAGCAGCTTACTCCGGGGGGGGCGCACCGGGGAGCTGTTTTTT. Translating it yields CASSLLRGGRTGELFF.

This clonotype was counted only a few times. The chain employs TRBV6-1 and TRBJ1-2; 12 nucleotides align to TRBD1. The CDR3 totals 15 residues. CDR1 is MNHNS, CDR2 SASEGT, per germline. V gave up 5 bases and J gave up 7 bases; unmatched junction bases: 8. The CDR3 is CASSFAGQGASGYTF. The CDR3 DNA follows: TGTGCCAGCAGTTTCGCGGGACAGGGGGCTTCTGGCTACACCTTC.

As regards this clonotype: A much more abundant neighbour one base away suggests this may be a read error. V usage is TRBV20-1 and J usage is TRBJ1-2; no definite D call. Germline V lookup: CDR1 DFQATT, CDR2 SNEGSKA (reference sequence). This CDR3 has 11 residues. Trimming removed 2 bases from V and 6 bases from J, with 7 bases in between. As DNA, the CDR3 is TGCAGTGCTAGATGTGGGGATGGCTACACCTTC. Protein: CSARCGDGYTF.

This clonotype was detected ten times or more. The gene calls are TRBV27 and TRBJ1-1; tentative D call: TRBD1 (5 bases). Germline loops: CDR1 MNHEY, CDR2 SMNVEV (reference sequence). Trimming removed 2 bases at V and 7 bases at J, with 11 bases between. This CDR3 region has 13 residues. The CDR3 bases are TGTGCCAGCAGTTTAAGGGGATCGGGTGAAGCTTTCTTT. The encoded protein is CASSLRGSGEAFF.

This clonotype has ten or more counts. The chain combines TRBV6-1 with TRBJ1-1, with D perhaps matching TRBD1 (5 bases). V lost 5 bases to trimming and J lost 1 base, with 14 bases between them. This CDR3 contains 15 residues. Germline V gene sequence: CDR1 MNHNS, CDR2 SASEGT. CDR3 nucleotides: TGTGCCAGCAGTTATGAGGACAATGCGAACACTGAAGCTTTCTTT. Translation: CASSYEDNANTEAFF.

J is TRBJ2-4 and V is TRBV7-9, with 10 bases lining up with TRBD1. The ends lost 5 bases at V and 6 bases at J; junction bases unmatched: 22. The CDR3 consists of 20 residues. Germline values: CDR1 SEHNR, CDR2 FQNEAQ (reference sequence). CDR3 bases: TGTGCCAGCAGCCCCCCCGACAGGGGGCCCAACCCAGAGCCAGGAAACATTCAGTACTTC. Its translation: CASSPPDRGPNPEPGNIQYF.

Notes on this clonotype: Germline and junction disagree at one end, which may indicate a read error. The chain combines TRBV27 with TRBJ2-3, with 16 bases fitting TRBD2. The CDR3 runs 19 residues. Germline assignment: CDR1 MNHEY and CDR2 SMNVEV (reference sequence). In DNA, the CDR3 is TGTGCCACCAGTGATTTTCACGGGACTAGCGGGGGGGGGACAGATACGCAGTATTTT. It encodes CATSDFHGTSGGGTDTQYF.

This clonotype appeared a few times. V gene TRBV28 combines with J gene TRBJ1-4; no definite D call. Trimming removed 6 bases from V and 7 bases from J, with 15 bases in between. Germline assignment: CDR1 MDHEN and CDR2 SYDVKM. The length of the CDR3 is 14 residues. CDR3 coding DNA: TGTGCCAGCAGCACCCTCAACAGAATTGAAAAACTGTTTTTT. Protein product: CASSTLNRIEKLFF.